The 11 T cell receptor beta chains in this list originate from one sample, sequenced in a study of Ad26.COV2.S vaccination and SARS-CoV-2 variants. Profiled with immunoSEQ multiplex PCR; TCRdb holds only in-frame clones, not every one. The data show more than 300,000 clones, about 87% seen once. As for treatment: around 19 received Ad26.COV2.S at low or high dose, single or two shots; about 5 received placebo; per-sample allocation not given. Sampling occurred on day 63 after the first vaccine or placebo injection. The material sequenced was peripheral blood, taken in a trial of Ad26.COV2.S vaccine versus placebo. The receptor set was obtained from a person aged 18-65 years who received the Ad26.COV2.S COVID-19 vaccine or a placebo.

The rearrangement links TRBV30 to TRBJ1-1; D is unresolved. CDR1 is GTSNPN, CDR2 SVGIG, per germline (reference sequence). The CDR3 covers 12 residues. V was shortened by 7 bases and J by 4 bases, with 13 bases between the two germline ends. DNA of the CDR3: TGTGCCTCCTCCCGGGCCTCCACTGAAGCTTTCTTT. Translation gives CASSRASTEAFF.

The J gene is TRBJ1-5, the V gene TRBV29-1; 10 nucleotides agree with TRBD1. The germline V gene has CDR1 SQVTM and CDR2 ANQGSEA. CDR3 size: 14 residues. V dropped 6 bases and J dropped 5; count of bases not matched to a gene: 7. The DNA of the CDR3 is TGCAGCGTCAAATCCGGGACAGGGGATCAGCCCCAGCATTTT. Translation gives CSVKSGTGDQPQHF.

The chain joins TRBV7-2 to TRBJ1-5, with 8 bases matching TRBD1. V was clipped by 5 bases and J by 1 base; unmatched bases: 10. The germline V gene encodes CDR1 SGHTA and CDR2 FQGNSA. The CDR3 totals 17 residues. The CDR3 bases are TGTGCCAGCAGCCACTCAGGGGGCCAATCCAGCAATCAGCCCCAGCATTTT. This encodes CASSHSGGQSSNQPQHF.

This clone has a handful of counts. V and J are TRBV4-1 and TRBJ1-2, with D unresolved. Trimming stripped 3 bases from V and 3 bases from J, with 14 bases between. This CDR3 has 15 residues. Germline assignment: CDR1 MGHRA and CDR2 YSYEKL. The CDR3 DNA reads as TGCGCCAGCAGCCATGCCCACCCAGGTGACTATGGCTACACCTTC. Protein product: CASSHAHPGDYGYTF.

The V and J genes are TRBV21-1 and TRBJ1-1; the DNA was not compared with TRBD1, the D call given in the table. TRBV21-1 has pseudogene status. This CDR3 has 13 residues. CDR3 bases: TGTGCCAGCAGAGACAGGTCTACGACTGAAGCTTTCTTT. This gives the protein CASRDRSTTEAFF.

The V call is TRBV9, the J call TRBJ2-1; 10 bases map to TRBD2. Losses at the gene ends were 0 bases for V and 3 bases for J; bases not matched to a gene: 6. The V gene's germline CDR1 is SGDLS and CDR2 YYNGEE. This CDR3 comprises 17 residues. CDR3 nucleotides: TGTGCCAGCAGCGTAGGTAGCGGGGGGTCCCTCTACAATGAGCAGTTCTTC. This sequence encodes CASSVGSGGSLYNEQFF.

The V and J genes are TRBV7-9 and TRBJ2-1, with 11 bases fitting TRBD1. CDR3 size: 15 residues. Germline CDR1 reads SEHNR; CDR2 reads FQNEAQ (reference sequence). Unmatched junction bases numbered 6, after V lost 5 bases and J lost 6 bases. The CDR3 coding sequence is TGTGCCAGCAGCCGCGGACAGGGGGCCATCAATGAGCAGTTCTTC. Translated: CASSRGQGAINEQFF.

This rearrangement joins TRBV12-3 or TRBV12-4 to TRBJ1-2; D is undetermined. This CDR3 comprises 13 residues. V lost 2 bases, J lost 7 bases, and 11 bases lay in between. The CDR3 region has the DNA TGTGCCAGCAGTTTAAGTTGGGCAGGTGGCTACACCTTC. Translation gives CASSLSWAGGYTF.

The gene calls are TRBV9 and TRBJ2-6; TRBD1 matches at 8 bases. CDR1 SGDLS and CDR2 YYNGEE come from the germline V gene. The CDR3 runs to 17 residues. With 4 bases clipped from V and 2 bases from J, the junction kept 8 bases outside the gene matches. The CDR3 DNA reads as TGTGCCAGCAGCCACCGACAGGGGTTGGCTGGGGCCAACGTCCTGACTTTC. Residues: CASSHRQGLAGANVLTF.

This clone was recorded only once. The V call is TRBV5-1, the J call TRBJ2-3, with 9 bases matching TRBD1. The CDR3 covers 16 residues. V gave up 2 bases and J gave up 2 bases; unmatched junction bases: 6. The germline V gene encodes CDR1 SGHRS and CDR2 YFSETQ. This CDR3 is CASSFNRGRVTDTQYF. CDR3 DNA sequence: TGCGCCAGCAGCTTTAACAGGGGGCGGGTCACAGATACGCAGTATTTT.

CDR3 bases: TGTGCCAGCAGCCCCGTACGGAGGGACTTCACCTACGAGCAGTACTTC. Translated, it gives CASSPVRRDFTYEQYF. This chain uses TRBV3-1 (or the pseudogene TRBV3-2) with TRBJ2-7; tentative D call: TRBD2 (6 bases). The CDR3 extends over 16 amino acids. Germline CDR1 LGHDT, CDR2 YNNKEL (reference sequence). V was trimmed by 4 bases and J by 2 bases, leaving 18 bases between them.